This T cell receptor beta chain derives from a study of identifying expanded T cells in peripheral blood. This clone was recorded only once. The antigen remains unidentified. This CDR3 contains 15 residues. Germline assignment: CDR1 SGHVS and CDR2 FNYEAQ. V was trimmed by 3 bases and J by 0 bases, leaving 12 bases between them. Findings of the study overall: Over around two and four weeks, about 16.4 and 19 clones changed, versus roughly 1.1 between replicates. Variance in clone template counts between two-week samples significantly increased with total template count across all healthy donors.

The protocol was immunoSEQ multiplex PCR, while the TCRdb copy is restricted to in-frame clones and leaves out a portion. The repertoire has 75,000 to 95,000 clones, over 85% of them found once; the top ten carry around 7%. The chain links TRBV7-6 to TRBJ2-7; a possible D gene is TRBD2 (7 bases). The sequenced sample was blood. The TCR comes from a person aged 18 to 75 in good health. CDR3 residues: CASSFGGLPSYEQYF. The CDR3 nucleotides are TGTGCCAGCAGCTTCGGGGGGCTGCCCTCCTACGAGCAGTACTTC.